Listed below are T cell receptor beta chains from one sample, sequenced in a study of identical twins. MiXCR was run by TCRdb on the 5' RACE reads, yielding one entry per CDR3 protein. Of around 490,000 distinct CDR3 sequences detected, nearly 15% appear once; the ten largest clones hold about 0.4%. These same data were also listed under a study on yellow fever vaccine responses in identical twins.

The sequenced material came from CD4+ T cells sorted from blood. The receptors come from a woman aged 18-29 years in good health. The CDR3 runs from the conserved cysteine through the conserved F or W. The order of the fields is CDR3 length, D gene, J gene, V gene, clone size, CDR3 protein, CDR3 DNA. A D gene is named only where the DNA matches it firmly. Size is stated for part of the rows, as once, few or many counts, or as a class when the clone is expanded.

cdr3_length: 18; d_call: -; j_call: TRBJ1-6; v_call: TRBV5-6; clone_size: -; cdr3_aa: CASSLNPGISSYNSPLHF; cdr3_nt: TGTGCCAGCAGCTTGAATCCGGGGATTAGCTCCTATAATTCACCCCTCCACTTT
cdr3_length: 20; d_call: TRBD1; j_call: TRBJ2-1; v_call: TRBV15; clone_size: -; cdr3_aa: CATSSLTGGYIRSSYNEQFF; cdr3_nt: TGTGCCACCAGCAGCTTGACAGGGGGCTATATCAGAAGCTCCTACAATGAGCAGTTCTTC
cdr3_length: 15; d_call: -; j_call: TRBJ1-5; v_call: TRBV5-1; clone_size: few; cdr3_aa: CASRETAASNQPQHF; cdr3_nt: TGCGCCAGCAGGGAGACAGCAGCTAGCAATCAGCCCCAGCATTTT
cdr3_length: 14; d_call: -; j_call: TRBJ2-7; v_call: TRBV20-1; clone_size: -; cdr3_aa: CSASELGEGFGQYF; cdr3_nt: TGCAGTGCTAGTGAACTGGGAGAAGGTTTCGGGCAGTACTTC
cdr3_length: 17; d_call: TRBD2; j_call: TRBJ2-3; v_call: TRBV7-8; clone_size: few; cdr3_aa: CASSLGRGSKGTDTQYF; cdr3_nt: TGTGCCAGCAGCTTAGGGCGGGGGAGCAAAGGAACAGATACGCAGTATTTT
cdr3_length: 15; d_call: TRBD2; j_call: TRBJ2-1; v_call: TRBV20-1; clone_size: few; cdr3_aa: CSARSGNIIDNEQFF; cdr3_nt: TGCAGTGCTAGGAGCGGGAACATTATAGACAATGAGCAGTTCTTC
cdr3_length: 14; d_call: TRBD2; j_call: TRBJ2-2; v_call: TRBV5-1; clone_size: few; cdr3_aa: CASRPREGGRELFF; cdr3_nt: TGCGCCAGCAGACCTCGGGAGGGCGGCAGGGAGCTGTTTTTT
cdr3_length: 15; d_call: -; j_call: TRBJ1-5; v_call: TRBV28; clone_size: -; cdr3_aa: CASSFSTGAGQPQHF; cdr3_nt: TGTGCCAGCAGTTTTTCGACAGGCGCCGGGCAGCCCCAGCATTTT
cdr3_length: 19; d_call: TRBD2; j_call: TRBJ2-1; v_call: TRBV2; clone_size: many; cdr3_aa: CASSEAFGLAGGRGNEQFF; cdr3_nt: TGTGCCAGCAGTGAAGCTTTTGGACTAGCGGGGGGGCGGGGGAATGAGCAGTTCTTC
cdr3_length: 13; d_call: TRBD2; j_call: TRBJ2-7; v_call: TRBV6-2/TRBV6-3; clone_size: -; cdr3_aa: CASLTSGSWEQYF; cdr3_nt: TGTGCCAGCCTGACTAGCGGGTCTTGGGAGCAGTACTTC
cdr3_length: 13; d_call: -; j_call: TRBJ2-5; v_call: TRBV5-1; clone_size: few; cdr3_aa: CASSFPAQETQYF; cdr3_nt: TGCGCCAGCAGCTTTCCAGCTCAAGAGACCCAGTACTTC
cdr3_length: 14; d_call: TRBD1; j_call: TRBJ1-1; v_call: TRBV5-1; clone_size: few; cdr3_aa: CASSQGQGHTEAFF; cdr3_nt: TGCGCCAGCAGCCAGGGACAGGGGCACACTGAAGCTTTCTTT
cdr3_length: 17; d_call: TRBD2; j_call: TRBJ2-5; v_call: TRBV20-1; clone_size: -; cdr3_aa: CCARPPSGGAIPKTQYF; cdr3_nt: TGCTGTGCTAGACCGCCTAGCGGGGGGGCCATCCCGAAGACCCAGTACTTC
cdr3_length: 15; d_call: -; j_call: TRBJ2-5; v_call: TRBV3-1; clone_size: -; cdr3_aa: CASSQDSVRGETQYF; cdr3_nt: TGTGCCAGCAGCCAAGATTCGGTCCGCGGAGAGACCCAGTACTTC
cdr3_length: 13; d_call: -; j_call: TRBJ1-1; v_call: TRBV3-1; clone_size: few; cdr3_aa: CASSQFGVTEAFF; cdr3_nt: TGTGCCAGCAGCCAGTTTGGGGTGACTGAAGCTTTCTTT